Included here is one TCR beta chain sequence, with context. No antigen is known for it. No clone much larger than this one lies a single base away; base qualities are absent. This sample was included in a study of T cell responses to AZD1222 COVID-19 vaccine (dated by TCRdb to about 2021). As for the study more broadly: AZD1222 recipients given second doses at about 4 weeks or at about 12 weeks were pooled, since spike-specific TCR depth and breadth were not found to differ between the two schedules. Trial participants were enrolled into age subgroups of 18-55, 56-69 and 70-plus years, which contained about 160, 30 and 59 TCR-sequenced participants, respectively. TCR sequencing covered approximately 230 trial participants: 207 given two doses of AZD1222 and around 25 given two doses of MenACWY control vaccine.

The CDR3 regions of human TCRbeta chains were subjected to immunosequencing. The study's own analysis went as follows. Repertoire TCRs were checked for matches against a reference library of SARS-CoV-2-specific TCRs that had been generated using the MIRA antigen-specificity platform. Breadth meant the fraction of unique TCRs that were SARS-CoV-2-associated, whereas depth meant the fraction of total T cells that were SARS-CoV-2-associated. Each spike-specific TCR was assigned to its reactive spike region and to a CD4 or CD8 class using the MIRA data. Log10-transformed breadth and depth values were compared by one-way ANOVA with Sidak's multiple comparisons tests. TCRdb took this table from immuneACCESS and kept in-frame rearrangements with V and J called. Such tables lack part of the clones; where checked against another copy, unresolved V genes explain under half of the gap, and the rest is unexplained. V, J and clone size reflect that table, while D and trimming were determined from the DNA. The sample table records around 60,000 clones; roughly 89% of these occur just once. In total, the top ten clones hold 4% to 5% of the sample.

V and J are truncated by 0 bases and 5 bases respectively, leaving an intervening sequence of 10 bases. The CDR3, cysteine through phenylalanine, is 14 amino acids long. Only the CDR3 DNA is retained, 42 bases long and in frame from the first base. Via the germline V gene, CDR1 is SGHAT and CDR2 FQNNGV. Here is what the overall study found, with its caveats: Because no samples from the day 14 peak response were available, repertoires could be characterized only after the peak T cell response. In the small 56-69-year group, the increase in depth fell short of significance, most likely because of low power. Participants were mostly white British, with more females than males. The authors suggested clonal diversity may have been underestimated. The whole spike protein was spanned by vaccine-associated CD4 TCRs, and dominant responses were seen in regions 160-218 and 743-854. After two AZD1222 doses, spike-specific TCR breadth and depth were significantly higher than at day 0 and than in MenACWY recipients. Only five or six AZD1222 recipients were SARS-CoV-2 seropositive at baseline, limiting conclusions about previously exposed vaccinees. Reportedly, close to half of the unique spike-specific TCRs recognized epitopes lying outside the regions that are mutated in the B.1.351 and B.1.1.7 variants.

Taken with the paper, the label for time point translates to: baseline before first vaccination. The vaccinee samples were drawn from two UK trials, COV001 and COV002, one of which was a single-blind randomized controlled phase 2/3 trial testing AZD1222 (ChAdOx1 nCoV-19) in healthy adults. For TCRbeta chain sequencing, PBMC samples from trial participants were taken at day 0 and at day 28 after the second dose. The sample consisted of peripheral blood, taken on day 0 of AZD1222 vaccination. Recombination connected TRBV11-2 to TRBJ2-5, with TRBD2 tentatively as D gene (5 bases match). This sequence was found in an adult in good health. The CDR3 is CASSLDLGVETQYF. The nucleotide sequence is given as TGTGCCAGCAGCTTAGATCTCGGGGTCGAGACCCAGTACTTC.